Following are 23 T cell receptor beta chains from one sample sequenced in a study of blood T cell repertoires in COVID-19. Method: immunoSEQ multiplex PCR; TCRdb's copy keeps in-frame clones and lacks some. Of fewer than 300,000 clones in the sample, under 90% were seen once. Material: peripheral blood. These receptor sequences come from a human donor in a cohort sampled during active COVID-19.

The chain links TRBV10-1 to TRBJ1-4; D not resolved. This CDR3 has 13 amino acids. Germline CDR1 is WNHNN and CDR2 is SYGVQD (reference sequence). Trimming cost V 4 bases and J 8 bases, with 11 bases left between them. CDR3 loop: CASSARPEEKLFF. CDR3 coding DNA: TGCGCCAGCAGTGCTCGCCCAGAAGAAAAACTGTTTTTT.

J is TRBJ2-2 and V is TRBV19; D is unclear. The CDR3 totals 15 residues. The V gene lost 3 bases and the J gene lost 0 bases, with 8 bases spanning the gap. Germline lookup yields CDR1 LNHDA and CDR2 SQIVND (reference sequence). The CDR3 sequence is CASSIWQTNTGELFF. CDR3 sequence (DNA): TGTGCCAGTAGTATTTGGCAGACGAACACCGGGGAGCTGTTTTTT.

The chain is built from TRBV21-1 and TRBJ1-2; the table's TRBD1 call for D was not verified on the DNA. TRBV21-1 is described as a pseudogene. This CDR3 is built from 15 residues. DNA of the CDR3: TGTGCCAGCAGCAACAGGGGCGCTCGGCTTATCGGCTACACCTTC. Protein: CASSNRGARLIGYTF.

The rearrangement uses TRBV5-1 and TRBJ2-1, with a possible D match to TRBD2 (5 bases). The CDR3 extends over 13 amino acids. V was shortened by 4 bases and J by 8 bases, with 13 bases between the two germline ends. Germline loops: CDR1 SGHRS, CDR2 YFSETQ. The CDR3, as DNA: TGCGCCAGCAGCGCTCTGAGGGTCCATGAGCAGTTCTTC. This codes for CASSALRVHEQFF.

V is TRBV7-2 and J is TRBJ2-1, with 7 positions matching TRBD2. Germline V gene lookup returns CDR1 SGHTA and CDR2 FQGNSA. Trimming cost V 7 bases and J 5 bases; bases outside gene matches: 14. The CDR3 covers 16 residues. CDR3 bases: TGTGCCAGCACCCGGGAGGCGTTGCGGGGGAACAATGAGCAGTTCTTC. Amino acids: CASTREALRGNNEQFF.

Regarding this clone: The sample holds other DNA sequences that translate to the same CDR3. The chain combines TRBV7-8 with TRBJ2-7, with D unclear. This CDR3 region has 14 residues. The germline V gene encodes CDR1 SGHVS and CDR2 FQNEAQ. Trimming left V 1 base short and J 0 bases short, with 7 bases between. This chain's CDR3 is CASSLGQVSYEQYF. CDR3 in DNA: TGTGCCAGCAGCTTAGGGCAGGTCTCCTACGAGCAGTACTTC. Full variable domain (rest looked up from reference TRBV7-8 and TRBJ2-7): GAGVSQSPRYKVAKRGQDVALRCDPISGHVSLFWYQQALGQGPEFLTYFQNEAQLDKSGLPSDRFFAERPEGSVSTLKIQRTQQEDSAVYLCASSLGQVSYEQYFGPGTRLTVT.

This clone was observed once. The chain uses TRBV6-5 and TRBJ2-1, with D possibly being TRBD2 (5 bases). V was cut by 2 bases and J by 6 bases, with 14 bases left in between. The CDR3 runs 15 residues. Germline CDR1 is MNHEY and CDR2 is SVGAGI. In nucleotides, the CDR3 is TGTGCCAGCAGTTACGGGCGGAGTGGGAGCAATGAGCAGTTCTTC. This encodes CASSYGRSGSNEQFF.

The chain recombines TRBV7-8 with TRBJ1-5, with 9 positions matching TRBD1. The CDR3 runs to 15 residues. The V gene's germline CDR1 is SGHVS and CDR2 FQNEAQ. V gave up 2 bases and J gave up 2 bases; unmatched junction bases: 1. The CDR3 loop is CASSLRDRGNQPQHF. As DNA, the CDR3 is TGTGCCAGCAGCTTAAGGGACAGGGGCAATCAGCCCCAGCATTTT.

The chain couples TRBV4-2 to TRBJ2-1; 8 bases map to TRBD2. CDR1 and CDR2 (germline): LGHNA, YNFKEQ. This CDR3 contains 16 residues. With V trimmed by 5 bases and J by 6 bases, 12 bases remained unmatched. The chain's CDR3 is CASSAGWSGSSNEQFF. The CDR3 DNA sequence: TGTGCCAGCAGCGCGGGGTGGAGCGGGAGTTCCAATGAGCAGTTCTTC.

This clone was found once. V usage is TRBV11-2 and J usage is TRBJ1-1; TRBD1 might be the D (6 bases). Germline V gives CDR1 SGHAT, CDR2 FQNNGV. This CDR3 has 14 amino acids. V dropped 5 bases and J dropped 4 bases, with 14 bases sitting between them. The CDR3 is CASSPRTVTTEAFF. The CDR3 region has the DNA TGTGCCAGCAGCCCTCGGACAGTAACCACTGAAGCTTTCTTT.

The chain combines TRBV19 with TRBJ2-2; 8 bases line up with TRBD1. Germline-derived CDR1 and CDR2 are LNHDA and SQIVND (reference sequence). The V and J ends lost 5 bases and 5 bases, in that order; junction bases with no gene match: 7. This CDR3 region has 15 residues. CDR3 DNA sequence: TGTGCCAGTAGTTTCCCAGGGGGCAGAACCGGGGAGCTGTTTTTT. It is translated as CASSFPGGRTGELFF.

The chain uses TRBV7-2 and TRBJ2-1; possibly TRBD2 for D (6 bases). The CDR3 spans 16 residues. Germline CDR1 and CDR2: SGHTA and FQGNSA. V lost 5 bases to trimming and J lost 10 bases, with 24 bases between them. CDR3 sequence reads: CASSPQRVGVKSEQFF. The CDR3 DNA reads TGTGCCAGCAGCCCTCAGCGGGTAGGGGTAAAGTCAGAGCAGTTCTTC.

The chain uses TRBV5-6 and TRBJ1-1; D is perhaps TRBD1 (5 bases). V gave up 7 bases and J gave up 3 bases, with 16 bases separating them. CDR3 length equals 14 residues. In germline, CDR1 is SGHDT, CDR2 YYEEEE. The chain's CDR3 is CASHRPGGDTEAFF. Written as DNA, the CDR3 is TGTGCCAGCCACAGACCAGGAGGGGACACTGAAGCTTTCTTT.

Concerning this clone: Other DNA sequences in the sample encode the same CDR3. The chain combines TRBV7-8 with TRBJ1-2; TRBD1 is a possible D gene (6 bases). Germline V gene data show CDR1 as SGHVS and CDR2 as FQNEAQ. This CDR3 is 13 amino acids long. The V and J ends lost 5 bases and 4 bases respectively, with 11 bases between them. In DNA, the CDR3 is TGTGCCAGCAGCCCCAGGGGAAGCTATGGCTACACCTTC. This encodes CASSPRGSYGYTF.

V gene TRBV29-1 combines with J gene TRBJ1-1; tentatively, D is TRBD1 (6 bases). The V end was cut by 7 bases, the J end by 1 base, with 13 bases between. CDR1 and CDR2 (germline): SQVTM, ANQGSEA. CDR3 length equals 13 residues. The CDR3 DNA is TGCAGCGCCACGGGACACTCGAACACTGAAGCTTTCTTT. Translated, it gives CSATGHSNTEAFF.

The chain has TRBV28 and TRBJ2-5, with 9 bases that match TRBD2. There are 15 residues in the CDR3. Per the germline V gene, CDR1 is MDHEN and CDR2 is SYDVKM. Unmatched junction bases numbered 6, after V lost 2 bases and J lost 5 bases. DNA for the CDR3: TGTGCCAGCAGTTTACCTAGCGGGGCAGGGGAGACCCAGTACTTC. Translation gives CASSLPSGAGETQYF.

The CDR3 nucleotides read TGTGCCAGCTCATCTGGACAGGGCAACCTCTATGGCTACACCTTC. Translation: CASSSGQGNLYGYTF. The genes are TRBV18 and TRBJ1-2; 8 bases are a match to TRBD1. The germline V gene has CDR1 KGHSH and CDR2 LQKENI. The length of the CDR3 is 15 residues. Germline trimming cut 5 bases from V and 4 bases from J; bases unmatched to any gene: 9.

The chain combines TRBV7-8 with TRBJ2-1; 11 nucleotides agree with TRBD2. The V and J ends lost 2 bases and 0 bases, in that order; junction bases with no gene match: 9. The germline gives CDR1 SGHVS, CDR2 FQNEAQ. The CDR3 is 19 amino acids. This CDR3 is CASSLKGTSGQSSYNEQFF. In nucleotides, the CDR3 is TGTGCCAGCAGCTTAAAAGGGACTAGCGGACAAAGCTCCTACAATGAGCAGTTCTTC.

This chain connects TRBV6-1 to TRBJ1-2; 10 positions match TRBD1. The CDR3 totals 18 residues. CDR1 MNHNS and CDR2 SASEGT come from the germline V gene. The V segment lost 0 bases and the J segment 9 bases; nucleotides outside the gene matches: 16. The CDR3 nucleotides read TGTGCCAGCAGTGAAGCCACGCGCTTTGACAGGGGGCGAGTCCGCTACACCTTC. It yields the protein CASSEATRFDRGRVRYTF.

The chain employs TRBV10-2 and TRBJ1-2; D remains ambiguous. V was clipped by 0 bases and J by 1 base, with 6 bases between them. CDR1 and CDR2 from the germline V gene are WSHSY and SAAADI. The CDR3 runs to 14 residues. CDR3 protein: CASSESTGNYGYTF. The CDR3 coding sequence is TGCGCCAGCAGTGAGTCAACCGGTAACTATGGCTACACCTTC.

DNA of the CDR3: TGTGCCAGTAGCCAGAGACAGGGGGCGAGGGCGGATTATAGCAATCAGCCCCAGCATTTT. Translation gives CASSQRQGARADYSNQPQHF. This chain connects TRBV19 to TRBJ1-5; 10 bases agree with TRBD1. The CDR3 is made up of 20 amino acids. V shed 6 bases and J 0 bases; nucleotides not matched to a gene: 17. Looked up from germline, CDR1 is LNHDA and CDR2 is SQIVND (reference sequence). Looking up the rest from reference TRBV19 and TRBJ1-5 gives the full variable domain: DGGITQSPKYLFRKEGQNVTLSCEQNLNHDAMYWYRQDPGQGLRLIYYSQIVNDFQKGDIAEGYSVSREKKESFPLTVTSAQKNPTAFYLCASSQRQGARADYSNQPQHFGDGTRLSIL.

This clone was observed once. This chain connects TRBV19 to TRBJ2-3, with TRBD2 identical over 10 bases. This CDR3 contains 17 residues. V lost 6 bases to trimming and J lost 2 bases; unmatched junction nucleotides: 11. In germline, CDR1 is LNHDA, CDR2 SQIVND (reference sequence). The CDR3 region is CASRRGLAGENTDTQYF. DNA of the CDR3: TGTGCCAGTAGGAGGGGCCTAGCGGGGGAGAACACAGATACGCAGTATTTT.

The J gene is TRBJ2-1, the V gene TRBV24-1, with TRBD2 matching over 10 bases. Losses at the gene ends were 4 bases for V and 7 bases for J; bases not matched to a gene: 9. The germline V gene encodes CDR1 KGHDR and CDR2 SFDVKD. This CDR3 is 16 amino acids long. The CDR3 loop is CATSDPSSGSRNEQFF. CDR3 DNA: TGTGCCACCAGTGACCCCTCTAGCGGGAGTCGAAATGAGCAGTTCTTC.